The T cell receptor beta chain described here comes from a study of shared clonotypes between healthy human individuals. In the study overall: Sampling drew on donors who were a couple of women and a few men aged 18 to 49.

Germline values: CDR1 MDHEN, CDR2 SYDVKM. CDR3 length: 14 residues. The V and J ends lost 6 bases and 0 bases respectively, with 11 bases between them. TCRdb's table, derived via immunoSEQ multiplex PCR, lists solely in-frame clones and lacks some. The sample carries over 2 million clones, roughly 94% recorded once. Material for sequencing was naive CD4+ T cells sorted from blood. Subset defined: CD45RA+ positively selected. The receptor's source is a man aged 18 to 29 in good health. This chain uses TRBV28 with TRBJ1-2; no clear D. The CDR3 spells CASSTPVANYGYTF. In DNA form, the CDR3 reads TGTGCCAGCAGCACCCCCGTGGCTAACTATGGCTACACCTTC.